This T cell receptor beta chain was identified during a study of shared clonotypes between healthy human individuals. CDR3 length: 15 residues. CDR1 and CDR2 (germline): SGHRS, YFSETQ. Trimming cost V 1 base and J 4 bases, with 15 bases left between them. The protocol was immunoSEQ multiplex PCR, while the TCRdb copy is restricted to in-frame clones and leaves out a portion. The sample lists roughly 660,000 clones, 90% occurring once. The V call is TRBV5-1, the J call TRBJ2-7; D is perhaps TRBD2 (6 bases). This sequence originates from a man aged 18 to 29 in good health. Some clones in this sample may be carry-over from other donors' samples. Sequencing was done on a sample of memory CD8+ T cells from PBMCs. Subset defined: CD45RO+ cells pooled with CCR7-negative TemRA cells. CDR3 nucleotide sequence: TGCGCCAGCAGCTTGACCGGGACTGGAGCTTACGAGCAGTACTTC. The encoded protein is CASSLTGTGAYEQYF.